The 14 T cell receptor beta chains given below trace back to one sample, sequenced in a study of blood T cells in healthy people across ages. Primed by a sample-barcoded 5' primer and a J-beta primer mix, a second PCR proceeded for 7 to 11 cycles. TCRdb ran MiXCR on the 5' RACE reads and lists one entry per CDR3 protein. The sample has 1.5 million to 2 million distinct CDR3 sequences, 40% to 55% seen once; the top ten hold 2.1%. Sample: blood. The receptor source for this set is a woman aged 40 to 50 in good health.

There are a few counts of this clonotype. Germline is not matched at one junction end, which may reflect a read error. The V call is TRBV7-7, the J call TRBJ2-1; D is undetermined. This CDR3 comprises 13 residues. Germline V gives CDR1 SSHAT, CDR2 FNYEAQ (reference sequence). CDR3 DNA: TGTGCTAGCAGCTTAGTTAGATTAGGTGAGCAGTTCTTC. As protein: CASSLVRLGEQFF.

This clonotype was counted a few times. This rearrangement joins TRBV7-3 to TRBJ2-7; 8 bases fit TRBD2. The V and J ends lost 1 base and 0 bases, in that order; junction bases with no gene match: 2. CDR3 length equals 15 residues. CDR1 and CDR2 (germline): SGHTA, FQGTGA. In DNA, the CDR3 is TGTGCCAGCAGCTTAATTAGCGGGACCTCCTACGAGCAGTACTTC. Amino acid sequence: CASSLISGTSYEQYF.

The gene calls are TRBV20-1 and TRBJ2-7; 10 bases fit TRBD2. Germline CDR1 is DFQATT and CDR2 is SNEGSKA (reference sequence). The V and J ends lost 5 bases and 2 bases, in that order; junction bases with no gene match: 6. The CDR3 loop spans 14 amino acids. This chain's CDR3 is CSAPKAGGPYEQYF. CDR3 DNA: TGCAGTGCTCCCAAAGCGGGGGGGCCCTACGAGCAGTACTTC.

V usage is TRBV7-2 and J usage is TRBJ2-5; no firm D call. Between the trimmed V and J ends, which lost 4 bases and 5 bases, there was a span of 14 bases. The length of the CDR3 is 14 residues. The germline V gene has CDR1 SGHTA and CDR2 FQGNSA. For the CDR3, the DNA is TGTGCCAGCAGCTACCGCGGCCGGTGGGAGACCCAGTACTTC. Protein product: CASSYRGRWETQYF.

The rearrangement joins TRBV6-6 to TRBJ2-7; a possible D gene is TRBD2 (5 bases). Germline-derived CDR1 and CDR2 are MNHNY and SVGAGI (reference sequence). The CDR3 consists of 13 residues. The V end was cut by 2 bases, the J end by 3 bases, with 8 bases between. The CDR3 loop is CASSYQEGYEQYF. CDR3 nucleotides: TGTGCCAGCAGTTACCAAGAGGGCTACGAGCAGTACTTC.

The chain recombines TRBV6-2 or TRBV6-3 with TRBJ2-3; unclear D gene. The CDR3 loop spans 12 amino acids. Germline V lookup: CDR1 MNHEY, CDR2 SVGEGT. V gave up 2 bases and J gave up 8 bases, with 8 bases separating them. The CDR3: CASSYNDGTQYF. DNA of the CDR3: TGTGCCAGCAGTTACAATGACGGTACGCAGTATTTT.

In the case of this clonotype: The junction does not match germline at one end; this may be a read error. CDR3 in DNA: TGTGCCAGCGGCGTAGAAGCGGGGGGCATAGATACGCAGTATTTT. This codes for CASGVEAGGIDTQYF. V usage is TRBV9 and J usage is TRBJ2-3, with TRBD2 matching over 9 bases. Germline V gives CDR1 SGDLS, CDR2 YYNGEE. The CDR3 consists of 15 residues.

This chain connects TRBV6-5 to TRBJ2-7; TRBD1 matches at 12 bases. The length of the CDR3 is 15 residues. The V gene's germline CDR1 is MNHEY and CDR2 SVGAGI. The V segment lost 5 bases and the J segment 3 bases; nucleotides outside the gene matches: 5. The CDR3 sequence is CASSGRDRGLYEQYF. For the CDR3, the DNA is TGTGCCAGCAGTGGCCGGGACAGGGGGCTCTACGAGCAGTACTTC.

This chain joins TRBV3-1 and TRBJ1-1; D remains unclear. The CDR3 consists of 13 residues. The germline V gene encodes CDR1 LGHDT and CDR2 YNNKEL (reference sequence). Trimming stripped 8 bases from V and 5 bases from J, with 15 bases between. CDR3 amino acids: CASGEQWSTEAFF. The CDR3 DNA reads TGTGCCAGCGGGGAGCAATGGTCGACTGAAGCTTTCTTT.

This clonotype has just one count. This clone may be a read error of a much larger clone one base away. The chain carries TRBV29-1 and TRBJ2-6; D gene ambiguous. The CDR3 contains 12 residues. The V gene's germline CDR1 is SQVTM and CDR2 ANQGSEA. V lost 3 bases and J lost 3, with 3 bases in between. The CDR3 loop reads CSVDDGANVLTF. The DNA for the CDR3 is TGCAGCGTTGATGATGGGGCCAACGTCCTGACTTTC.

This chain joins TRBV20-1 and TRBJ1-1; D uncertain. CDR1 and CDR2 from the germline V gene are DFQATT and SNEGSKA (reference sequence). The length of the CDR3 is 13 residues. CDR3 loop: CSAQGTANTEAFF. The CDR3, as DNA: TGCAGCGCCCAAGGTACAGCGAACACTGAAGCTTTCTTT.

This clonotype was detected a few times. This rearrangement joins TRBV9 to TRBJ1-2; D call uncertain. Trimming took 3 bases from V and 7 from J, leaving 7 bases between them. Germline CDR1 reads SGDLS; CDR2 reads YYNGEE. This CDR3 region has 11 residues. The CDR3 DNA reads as TGTGCCAGCAGCGATGGGAGTGGCTACACCTTC. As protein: CASSDGSGYTF.

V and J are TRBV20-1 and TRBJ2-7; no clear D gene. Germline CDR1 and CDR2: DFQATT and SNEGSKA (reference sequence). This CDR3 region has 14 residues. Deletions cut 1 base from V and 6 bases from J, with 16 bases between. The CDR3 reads CSARGESIIGEQYF. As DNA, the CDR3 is TGCAGTGCTAGAGGGGAAAGTATTATCGGCGAGCAGTACTTC.

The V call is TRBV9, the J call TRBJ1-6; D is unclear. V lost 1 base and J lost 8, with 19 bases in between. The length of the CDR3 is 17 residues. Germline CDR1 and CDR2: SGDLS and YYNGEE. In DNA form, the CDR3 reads TGTGCCAGCAGCGTATACTCAAAGGAGCGTAGTGATTCACCCCTCCACTTT. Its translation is CASSVYSKERSDSPLHF.